Listed below are T cell receptor beta chains from one sample, sequenced in a study of shared clonotypes between healthy human individuals. The protocol was immunoSEQ multiplex PCR, while the TCRdb copy is restricted to in-frame clones and leaves out a portion. The table has roughly 400,000 clones, 90% to 97% seen once; the top ten hold more than 0.3%. The sequenced sample consisted of memory CD8+ T cells sorted from blood. These receptors all come from a man aged 25 to 45 in good health. CDR3s include the opening cysteine and the closing phenylalanine or tryptophan. The D gene is left open where the match is weak. Not all rows give a size; the values are once, few, many and, for expanded clones, a class.

V gene,D gene,J gene,clone size,CDR3 DNA,CDR3 protein
TRBV5-4,.,TRBJ1-2,.,TGTGCCAGCAGCTTGGCCCTAGGCTATGGCTACACCTTC,CASSLALGYGYTF
TRBV30,TRBD2,TRBJ2-3,.,TGTGCCTGGAGTGTTAATCGGCGGGAGGGTCGGACAGATACGCAGTATTTT,CAWSVNRREGRTDTQYF
TRBV16,TRBD1,TRBJ2-6,.,TGTGCCAGCAGCCCGAGGACAGGGATTGGGGCCAACGTCCTGACTTTC,CASSPRTGIGANVLTF
TRBV11-2,TRBD2,TRBJ2-1,.,TGTGCCAGCAGCACCGGACTAGCGGGCCTCAATGAGCAGTTCTTC,CASSTGLAGLNEQFF
TRBV27,TRBD1,TRBJ1-4,.,TGTGCCAGCAGTGCACCCATCGGGACAGGGAATGAAAAACTGTTTTTT,CASSAPIGTGNEKLFF
TRBV5-4,.,TRBJ2-7,.,TGTGCCAGCAGCTCAGGTCTCTCCTACGAGCAGTACTTC,CASSSGLSYEQYF
TRBV28,.,TRBJ2-6,once,TGTGCCAGCAGTCCATCGGCGACATCTGGGGCCAACGTCCTGACTTTC,CASSPSATSGANVLTF
TRBV27,TRBD1,TRBJ1-1,.,TGTGCCAGCAGTCTCAAACCACAGGGGAAAGCTTTCTTT,CASSLKPQGKAFF
TRBV6-7,.,TRBJ2-5,once,TGTGCCAGCAGTTACTCCCAACAGACCCAGTACTTC,CASSYSQQTQYF
TRBV6-1,TRBD1,TRBJ2-7,.,TGTGCCAGCAGCAGGACAGGAACCTACGAGCAGTACTTC,CASSRTGTYEQYF
TRBV10-2,TRBD2,TRBJ2-5,.,TGCGCCAGCAGTGAGTGGACCTCGGGACTAGCCGGCCAAGAGACCCAGTACTTC,CASSEWTSGLAGQETQYF
TRBV18,.,TRBJ1-4,.,TGTGCCAGCTCACCAGTGGGCGGGACTAATGAAAAACTGTTTTTT,CASSPVGGTNEKLFF
TRBV19,.,TRBJ2-3,.,TGTGCCAGTAGTATTAGGGGCACAGATACGCAGTATTTT,CASSIRGTDTQYF
TRBV4-1,.,TRBJ2-3,once,TGCGCCAGCAGCCAAGGGACTACGCAGTATTTT,CASSQGTTQYF
TRBV4-2,.,TRBJ1-5,.,TGTGCCAGCAGCCAAGACAGGGCAAATCAGCCCCAGCATTTT,CASSQDRANQPQHF
TRBV30,.,TRBJ2-7,.,TGTGCCTGGAGTCCGAGGTCCCCCCGTTCAAGATACGAGCAGTACTTC,CAWSPRSPRSRYEQYF
TRBV15,TRBD2,TRBJ2-7,.,TGTGCCACCAGCAGAGAGCGGGACTACTACGAGCAGTACTTC,CATSRERDYYEQYF
TRBV5-1,.,TRBJ2-2,.,TGCGCCAGCGCCGGACGGGAGCTCACCGGGGAGCTGTTTTTT,CASAGRELTGELFF
TRBV13,TRBD2,TRBJ2-3,.,TGTGCCAGCAGCTCCCGGGGACTAGCGGGAGTAATAGATACGCAGTATTTT,CASSSRGLAGVIDTQYF
TRBV25-1,.,TRBJ1-3,.,TGTGCCAGCAGTGAAGGGGGCGCGAGAGGAAACACCATATATTTT,CASSEGGARGNTIYF
TRBV5-1,.,TRBJ2-7,.,TGCGCCAGCAGCTTGTGGCAGGGCAATCACGAGCAGTACTTC,CASSLWQGNHEQYF
TRBV30,.,TRBJ1-3,.,TGTGCCTGGAGTGGGACAGCTGGAAACACCATATATTTT,CAWSGTAGNTIYF
TRBV5-4,TRBD2,TRBJ2-7,.,TGTGCCAGCAGCCACGGGACTAGAGGTCGTGTGGGCGAGCAGTACTTC,CASSHGTRGRVGEQYF
TRBV19,.,TRBJ2-1,.,TGTGCCAGTATCCCGAAAAGATGGGAGCAGTTCTTC,CASIPKRWEQFF
TRBV6-1,.,TRBJ2-1,.,TGTGCCAGCAGTGAAGACCCCGCGAATGAGCAGTTCTTC,CASSEDPANEQFF
TRBV25-1,.,TRBJ1-2,.,TGTGCCAGCAGTGAAAAGCGGCAACCAGGGGATGGCTACACCTTC,CASSEKRQPGDGYTF
TRBV11-2,TRBD2,TRBJ2-1,.,TGTGCCAGCAGCGGGACTAGCGGGTTCAATGAGCAGTTCTTC,CASSGTSGFNEQFF
TRBV25-1,.,TRBJ2-3,.,TGTGCCAGCAGTGAGTTACAGGGATTTAGCCCAGATACGCAGTATTTT,CASSELQGFSPDTQYF
TRBV4-2,.,TRBJ2-2,.,TGTGCCAGCAGCCGAGTTATGGACGGGGAGCTGTTTTTT,CASSRVMDGELFF
TRBV11-2,TRBD1,TRBJ1-3,.,TGTGCCAGCAGCTTAGCGGACAGGGCAAACACCATATATTTT,CASSLADRANTIYF
TRBV15,.,TRBJ1-2,.,TGTGCCACCAGCAGAGATATGCCAGCGACCTATGGCTACACCTTC,CATSRDMPATYGYTF
TRBV29-1,.,TRBJ2-5,.,TGCAGCGCCGACCGGAGCCAAGAGACCCAGTACTTC,CSADRSQETQYF